This T cell receptor (beta chain) was sequenced for a study of T cells in Graves' hyperthyroidism and ophthalmopathy. Only a few counts were recorded for this clonotype. Its specificity is not known. Each ophthalmopathy patient scored at least 3 on the Clinical Activity Score and at least 4 on NOSPECS grade, with duration under 3 months. Clinical symptoms, serum thyroxine and TRAb, thyroid ultrasound and orbital computed tomography together formed the diagnostic basis. General study results and limits: Blood also showed most of the thyroid clonotypes that were expanded above 0.001.

What was amplified from RNA transcripts were TCR beta CDR3 regions. The TCR CDR3 was amplified in a first-round RT-PCR using the HTBI primer set. MiXCR, run by TCRdb on the multiplex PCR reads, gives a single entry per CDR3 protein. The table records 450,000 to 650,000 distinct CDR3 sequences, approximately 15% of them present only once. This CDR3 comprises 15 residues. Germline V gives CDR1 KGHDR, CDR2 SFDVKD. V was pared by 5 bases and J by 2 bases, with 15 bases between. The TCR was taken from a woman aged 18 to 35 with Graves' ophthalmopathy. Source material: blood. The chain is built from TRBV24-1 and TRBJ2-7; tentatively, D is TRBD1 or TRBD2 (5 bases each). CDR3 sequence: CATSGPPGSPYEQYF. CDR3 in DNA: TGTGCCACCAGTGGGCCCCCAGGGAGTCCCTACGAGCAGTACTTC.